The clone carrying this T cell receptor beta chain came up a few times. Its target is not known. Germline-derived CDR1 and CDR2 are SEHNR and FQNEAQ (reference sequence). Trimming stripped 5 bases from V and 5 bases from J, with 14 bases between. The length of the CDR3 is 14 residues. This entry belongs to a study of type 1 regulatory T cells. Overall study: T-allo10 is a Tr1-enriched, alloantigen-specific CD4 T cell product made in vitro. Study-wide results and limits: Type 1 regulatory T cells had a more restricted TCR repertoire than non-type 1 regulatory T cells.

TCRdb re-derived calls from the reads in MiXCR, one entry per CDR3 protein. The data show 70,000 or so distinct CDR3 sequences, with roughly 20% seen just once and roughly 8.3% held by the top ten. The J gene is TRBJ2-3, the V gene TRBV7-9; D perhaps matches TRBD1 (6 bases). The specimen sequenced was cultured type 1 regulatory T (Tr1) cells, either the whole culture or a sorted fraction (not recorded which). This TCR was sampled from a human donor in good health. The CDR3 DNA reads TGTGCCAGCAGCCGTCAAACAGGGATAGATACGCAGTATTTT. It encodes CASSRQTGIDTQYF. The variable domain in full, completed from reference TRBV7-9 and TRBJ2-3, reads DTGVSQNPRHKITKRGQNVTFRCDPISEHNRLYWYRQTLGQGPEFLTYFQNEAQLEKSRLLSDRFSAERPKGSFSTLEIQRTEQGDSAMYLCASSRQTGIDTQYFGPGTRLTVL.